The clone carrying this TCR beta chain was seen ten or more times. Its antigen is as yet unknown. The data derive from a study of T cell repertoires in cytomegalovirus infection. General study points: Cumulative frequency of public TCR beta families picked out carriers of CMV plus the relevant HLA. The ex vivo response showed dominance by HLA-C-restricted CMV-specific TCR beta clonotypes.

The V and J ends lost 4 bases and 0 bases respectively, with 7 bases between them. CDR1 and CDR2 from the germline V gene are SGHTA and FQGNSA. This CDR3 is 14 amino acids long. Using its own MiXCR run on the reads, TCRdb lists one record per CDR3 protein. This sample has about 150,000 distinct CDR3 sequences; over 25% occur once, and the top ten carry about 56%. The source of this sequence is a human donor in good health (CMV status not recorded). Some clones in this sample may be carry-over from other donors' samples. The input for sequencing was CD8+ T cells from cultured PBMCs, taken from culture after CMV antigen stimulation. The genes are TRBV7-2 and TRBJ1-3, with D perhaps matching TRBD1 (5 bases). CDR3: CASSSGSSGNTIYF. The CDR3 DNA follows: TGTGCCAGCAGCTCAGGGAGCTCTGGAAACACCATATATTTT.